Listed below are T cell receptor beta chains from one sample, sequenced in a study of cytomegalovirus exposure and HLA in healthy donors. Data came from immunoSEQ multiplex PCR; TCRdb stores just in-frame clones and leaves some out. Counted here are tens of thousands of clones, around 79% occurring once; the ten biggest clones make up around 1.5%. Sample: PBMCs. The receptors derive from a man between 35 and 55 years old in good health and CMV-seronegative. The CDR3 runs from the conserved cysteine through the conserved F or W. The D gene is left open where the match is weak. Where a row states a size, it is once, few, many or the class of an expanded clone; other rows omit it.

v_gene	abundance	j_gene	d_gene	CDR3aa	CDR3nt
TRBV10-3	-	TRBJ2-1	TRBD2	CAISLAGGDEQFF	TGTGCCATCAGTCTAGCGGGAGGGGATGAGCAGTTCTTC
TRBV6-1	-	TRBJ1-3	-	CASKPQNSGNTIYF	TGTGCCAGCAAGCCACAGAACTCTGGAAACACCATATATTTT
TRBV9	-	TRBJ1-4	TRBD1	CASSVAGQGNEKLFF	TGTGCCAGCAGCGTAGCGGGACAGGGTAATGAAAAACTGTTTTTT
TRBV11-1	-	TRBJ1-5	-	CASSLNQEQPQHF	TGTGCCAGCAGCTTAAATCAGGAACAGCCCCAGCATTTT
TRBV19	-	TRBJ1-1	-	CASSIWRGSVNTEAFF	TGTGCCAGTAGTATCTGGAGGGGATCCGTCAACACTGAAGCTTTCTTT
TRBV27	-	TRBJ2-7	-	CASSQERGTYEQYF	TGTGCCAGCAGCCAAGAAAGGGGCACCTACGAGCAGTACTTC
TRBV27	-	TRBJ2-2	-	CASSRTPKANTGELFF	TGTGCCAGCAGTCGCACACCAAAAGCGAACACCGGGGAGCTGTTTTTT
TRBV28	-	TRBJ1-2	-	CASSLAPIYGYTF	TGTGCCAGCAGTTTAGCGCCGATCTATGGCTACACCTTC
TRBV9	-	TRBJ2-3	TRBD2	CASRPPGGGTDTQYF	TGTGCCAGCAGACCCCCTGGGGGGGGTACAGATACGCAGTATTTT
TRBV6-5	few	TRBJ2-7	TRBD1	CASNIGQAYEQYF	TGTGCCAGCAACATTGGACAGGCTTACGAGCAGTACTTC
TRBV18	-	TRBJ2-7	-	CASSPPSTSSYEQYF	TGTGCCAGCTCACCCCCATCAACGAGCTCCTACGAGCAGTACTTC
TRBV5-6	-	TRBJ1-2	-	CASSFGDRPNYGYTF	TGTGCCAGCAGCTTCGGCGACAGGCCTAACTATGGCTACACCTTC
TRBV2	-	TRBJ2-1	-	CASSVSGEQFF	TGTGCCAGCAGTGTGTCGGGTGAGCAGTTCTTC
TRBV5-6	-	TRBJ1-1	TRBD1	CASSPGQGNTEAFF	TGTGCCAGCAGCCCAGGACAGGGGAACACTGAAGCTTTCTTT
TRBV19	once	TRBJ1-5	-	CASRTIGWDQPQHF	TGTGCCAGTAGAACCATCGGGTGGGATCAGCCCCAGCATTTT
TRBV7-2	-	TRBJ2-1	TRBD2	CASSFRTSGRNNEQFF	TGTGCCAGCAGCTTCCGGACTAGCGGGAGGAACAATGAGCAGTTCTTC
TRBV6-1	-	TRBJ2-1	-	CASSGRRLF	TGTGCCAGCAGTGGGCGGCGGCTCTTC
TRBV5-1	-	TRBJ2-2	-	CASSLEEGGTGELFF	TGCGCCAGCAGCCTCGAAGAGGGCGGCACCGGGGAGCTGTTTTTT
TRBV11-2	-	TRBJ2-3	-	CASSLGYTDTQYF	TGTGCCAGCAGCTTAGGTTACACAGATACGCAGTATTTT
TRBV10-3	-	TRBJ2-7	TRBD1	CAISEGTGGTYEQYF	TGTGCCATCAGTGAGGGGACAGGGGGGACCTACGAGCAGTACTTC
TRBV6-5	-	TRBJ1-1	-	CASWRGTEAFF	TGTGCCAGTTGGCGAGGAACTGAAGCTTTCTTT
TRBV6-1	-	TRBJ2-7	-	CASSEASYYEQYF	TGTGCCAGCAGTGAAGCGTCGTACTACGAGCAGTACTTC
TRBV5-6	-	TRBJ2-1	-	CASSLMERGSNEQFF	TGTGCCAGCAGCTTAATGGAAAGGGGGAGCAATGAGCAGTTCTTC
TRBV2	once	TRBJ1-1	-	CASRGQPNTEAFF	TGTGCCAGCAGGGGACAACCCAACACTGAAGCTTTCTTT
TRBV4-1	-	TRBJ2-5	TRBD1	CASSQGARQGQETQYF	TGCGCCAGCAGCCAGGGAGCCCGACAGGGCCAAGAGACCCAGTACTTC
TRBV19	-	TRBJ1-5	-	CASSNLQSQHF	TGTGCCAGTAGTAACTTACAGTCCCAGCATTTT
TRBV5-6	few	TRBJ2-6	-	CASSLRGSGANVLTF	TGTGCCAGCAGCTTACGGGGTTCTGGGGCCAACGTCCTGACTTTC
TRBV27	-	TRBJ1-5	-	CASSFRSNQPQHF	TGTGCCAGCAGTTTCAGGAGCAATCAGCCCCAGCATTTT
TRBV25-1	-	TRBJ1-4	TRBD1	CASSGNKGTGLNEKLFF	TGTGCCAGCAGTGGGAATAAAGGGACAGGCCTTAATGAAAAACTGTTTTTT
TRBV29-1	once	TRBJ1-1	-	CSVDTRGNTEAFF	TGCAGCGTTGATACCAGGGGTAACACTGAAGCTTTCTTT
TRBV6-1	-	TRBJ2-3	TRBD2	CASSRTSGYTDTQYF	TGTGCCAGCAGTAGGACTAGCGGATACACAGATACGCAGTATTTT
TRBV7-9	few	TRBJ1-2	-	CSSSPREMVSGYTF	TGTTCCAGCAGCCCGAGGGAGATGGTCTCTGGCTACACCTTC
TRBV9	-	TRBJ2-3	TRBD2	CASSVEGPSGRTDTQYF	TGTGCCAGCAGCGTAGAGGGGCCTAGCGGGAGGACAGATACGCAGTATTTT
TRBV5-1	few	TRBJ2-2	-	CASCGHTGELFF	TGCGCCAGCTGTGGCCACACCGGGGAGCTGTTTTTT
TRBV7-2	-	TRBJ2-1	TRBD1	CASSLVAGGLNEQFF	TGTGCCAGCAGCTTAGTCGCAGGGGGCCTCAATGAGCAGTTCTTC
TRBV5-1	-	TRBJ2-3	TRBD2	CASSQGLAGRLTDTQYF	TGCGCCAGCAGCCAAGGACTAGCGGGAAGGCTCACAGATACGCAGTATTTT
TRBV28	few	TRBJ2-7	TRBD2	CASKVTSGQKSIYEQYF	TGTGCCAGCAAGGTGACTAGCGGGCAAAAAAGCATCTACGAGCAGTACTTC
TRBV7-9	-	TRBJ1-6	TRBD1	CAVDRDGSYNSPLHF	TGTGCCGTCGACAGGGACGGCTCCTATAATTCACCCCTCCACTTT
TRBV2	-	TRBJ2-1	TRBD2	CASSAGTSGLRVYNEQFF	TGTGCCAGCAGTGCCGGGACTAGCGGCCTCCGGGTCTACAATGAGCAGTTCTTC
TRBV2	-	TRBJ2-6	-	CARKRVSGANVLTF	TGTGCCAGAAAGCGAGTGTCTGGGGCCAACGTCCTGACTTTC
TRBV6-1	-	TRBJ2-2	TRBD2	CASQSGRENTGELFF	TGTGCCAGCCAAAGCGGGAGGGAAAACACCGGGGAGCTGTTTTTT
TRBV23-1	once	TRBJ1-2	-	CASSQSRRGYTF	TGCGCCAGCAGTCAATCGCGCAGGGGCTACACCTTC
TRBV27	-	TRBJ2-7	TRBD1	CASSSMGRGIYEQYF	TGTGCCAGCAGCTCAATGGGCAGGGGGATCTACGAGCAGTACTTC
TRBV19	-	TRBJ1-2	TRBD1	CASSSTGVVGYGYTF	TGTGCCAGTAGTTCCACAGGGGTGGTAGGCTATGGCTACACCTTC
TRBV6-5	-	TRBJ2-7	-	CASITRTFPYEQYF	TGTGCCAGCATCACCCGGACTTTCCCCTACGAGCAGTACTTC
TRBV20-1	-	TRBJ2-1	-	CSAGTQDEQFF	TGCAGTGCTGGAACACAGGATGAGCAGTTCTTC
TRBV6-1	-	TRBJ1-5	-	CASSEQNRANQPQHF	TGTGCCAGCAGTGAACAAAACAGGGCCAATCAGCCCCAGCATTTT
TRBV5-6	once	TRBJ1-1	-	CASSFRWVRGTEAFF	TGTGCCAGCAGTTTCCGATGGGTCCGGGGCACTGAAGCTTTCTTT
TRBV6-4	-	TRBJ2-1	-	CASSDSGLAIDEQFF	TGTGCCAGCAGTGACTCGGGTCTAGCGATCGATGAGCAGTTCTTC
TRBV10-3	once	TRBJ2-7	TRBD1	CAIRDWDRTTYEQYF	TGTGCCATCAGAGATTGGGACAGAACGACCTACGAGCAGTACTTC
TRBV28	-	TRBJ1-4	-	CASSFGAGEKLFF	TGTGCCAGCAGTTTCGGGGCGGGAGAAAAACTGTTTTTT
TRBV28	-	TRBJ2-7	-	CASSLTVGSGDYEQYF	TGTGCCAGCAGTTTAACAGTCGGTAGTGGCGACTACGAGCAGTACTTC
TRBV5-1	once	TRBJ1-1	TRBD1	CASSTRQGAGTEAFF	TGCGCCAGCAGCACCAGACAGGGGGCGGGTACTGAAGCTTTCTTT
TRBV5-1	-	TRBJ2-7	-	CASSLGQVSYEQYF	TGCGCCAGCAGCTTGGGACAGGTGTCCTACGAGCAGTACTTC
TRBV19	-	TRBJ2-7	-	CASGEAGKRDEQYF	TGTGCCAGTGGGGAGGCGGGGAAGCGAGACGAGCAGTACTTC